The T cell receptor (beta chain) described here comes from a study of shared clonotypes between healthy human individuals. This CDR3 is 14 amino acids long. V shed 7 bases and J shed 5 bases, with 17 bases lying between them. Germline CDR1 and CDR2: LNHDA and SQIVND (reference sequence). Sequencing used immunoSEQ multiplex PCR; TCRdb keeps in-frame clones, though not all of them. The table records almost 750,000 clones, around 77% of them present only once. The chain employs TRBV19 and TRBJ1-1; a possible D gene is TRBD1 (5 bases). The clonotype comes from a woman in her twenties or thirties in good health. What was sequenced was memory CD4+ T cells sorted from blood. Specified subset: CD45RA-negative fraction. The CDR3 loop is CASMRSGDGTEAFF. The CDR3 coding sequence is TGTGCCAGTATGCGGTCGGGGGATGGAACTGAAGCTTTCTTT.